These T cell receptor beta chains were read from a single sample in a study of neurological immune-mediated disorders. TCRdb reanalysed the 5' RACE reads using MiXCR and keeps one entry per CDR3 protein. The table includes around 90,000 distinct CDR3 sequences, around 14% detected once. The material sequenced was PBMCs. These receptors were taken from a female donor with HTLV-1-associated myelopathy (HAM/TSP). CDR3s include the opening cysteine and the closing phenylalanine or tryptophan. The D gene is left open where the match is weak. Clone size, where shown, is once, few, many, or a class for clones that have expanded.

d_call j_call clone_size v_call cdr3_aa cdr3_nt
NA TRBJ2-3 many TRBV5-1 CASSLDSPSTDTQYF TGCGCCAGCAGCTTGGACTCACCTAGCACAGATACGCAGTATTTT
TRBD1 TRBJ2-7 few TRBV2 CASSVGRQGAYEQYF TGTGCCAGCAGTGTAGGTAGACAGGGGGCCTACGAGCAGTACTTC
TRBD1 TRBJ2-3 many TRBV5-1 CASSLGGTGPSTDTQYF TGCGCCAGCAGCTTGGGTGGGACAGGGCCTAGCACAGATACGCAGTATTTT
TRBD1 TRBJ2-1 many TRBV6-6 CASSYRQGAMDEQFF TGTGCCAGCAGTTACAGGCAGGGGGCTATGGATGAGCAGTTCTTC
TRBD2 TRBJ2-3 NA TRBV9 CASICSGTSGSSTDTQYF TGTGCCAGCATCTGTTCCGGGACTAGCGGGTCTAGCACAGATACGCAGTATTTT
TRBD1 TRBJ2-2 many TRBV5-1 CASSFHDRVGTGELFF TGCGCCAGCAGCTTTCACGACAGGGTTGGCACCGGGGAGCTGTTTTTT
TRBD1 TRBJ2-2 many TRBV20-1 CSARDGTGTTGELFF TGCAGTGCTAGAGATGGGACAGGGACAACCGGGGAGCTGTTTTTT
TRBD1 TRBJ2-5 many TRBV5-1 CASRILGDRGTQYF TGCGCCAGCCGCATTTTGGGAGACAGGGGAACCCAGTACTTC
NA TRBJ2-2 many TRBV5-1 CASSLAGLITGELFF TGCGCCAGCAGCTTGGCCGGATTAATAACCGGGGAGCTGTTTTTT
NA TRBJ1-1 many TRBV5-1 CASSTTLMNTEAFF TGCGCCAGCAGCACGACATTGATGAACACTGAAGCTTTCTTT
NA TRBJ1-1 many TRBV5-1 CASSLAGRNTEAFF TGCGCCAGCAGCTTGGCCGGCAGGAACACTGAAGCTTTCTTT
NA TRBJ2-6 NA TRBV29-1 CRVKEAAVFRSGANVLTF TGCAGAGTTAAGGAGGCAGCGGTCTTCCGTTCTGGGGCCAACGTCCTGACTTTC
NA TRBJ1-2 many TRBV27 CASRPPGPTYGYTF TGTGCCAGCAGACCCCCGGGACCGACCTATGGCTACACCTTC
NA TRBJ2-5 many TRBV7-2 CASSLSQEQETQYF TGTGCCAGCAGCTTATCACAGGAGCAAGAGACCCAGTACTTC
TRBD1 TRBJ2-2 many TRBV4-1 CASSQEQDRAGELFF TGCGCCAGCAGCCAAGAACAAGACAGGGCCGGGGAGCTGTTTTTT
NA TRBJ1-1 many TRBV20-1 CSARVGSEAFF TGCAGTGCTAGAGTGGGCAGTGAAGCTTTCTTT
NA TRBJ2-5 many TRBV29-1 CSVGQLQETQYF TGCAGCGTTGGACAGCTCCAAGAGACCCAGTACTTC
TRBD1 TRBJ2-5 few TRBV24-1 CATSEGTAQETQYF TGTGCCACCAGTGAAGGGACAGCCCAAGAGACCCAGTACTTC
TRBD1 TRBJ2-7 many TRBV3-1 CASSQGYRTGSIEQYF TGTGCCAGCAGCCAAGGGTACCGGACAGGGTCGATCGAGCAGTACTTC
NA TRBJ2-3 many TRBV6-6 CASGTGRDTQYF TGTGCCAGCGGAACAGGGAGAGATACGCAGTATTTT
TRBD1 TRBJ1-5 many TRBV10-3 CAIMGDRGTQPQHF TGTGCCATCATGGGGGACAGGGGGACTCAGCCCCAGCATTTT
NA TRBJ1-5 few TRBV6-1 CASSLEGDKPQHF TGTGCCAGCAGTTTGGAGGGGGATAAGCCCCAGCATTTT
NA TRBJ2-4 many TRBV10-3 CAISAQSSKNIQYF TGTGCCATCAGTGCACAGTCCTCCAAAAACATTCAGTACTTC
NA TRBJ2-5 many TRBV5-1 CASSFQGSRETQYF TGCGCCAGCAGCTTTCAGGGTTCTAGGGAGACCCAGTACTTC
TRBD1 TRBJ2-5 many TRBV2 CASRVDRVGETQYF TGTGCCAGCAGAGTAGACAGGGTCGGAGAGACCCAGTACTTC
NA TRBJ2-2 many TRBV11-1 CASSNTGELFF TGTGCCAGCAGCAACACCGGGGAGCTGTTTTTT
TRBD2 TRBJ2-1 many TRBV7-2 CASGLTSGGYNEQFF TGTGCCAGCGGCCTGACTAGCGGGGGGTACAATGAGCAGTTCTTC
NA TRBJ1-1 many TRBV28 CASSFVWGAGDTEAFF TGTGCCAGCAGTTTTGTTTGGGGGGCTGGGGACACTGAAGCTTTCTTT
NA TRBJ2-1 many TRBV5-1 CASSSGPWNEQFF TGCGCCAGCAGCTCGGGCCCATGGAATGAGCAGTTCTTC
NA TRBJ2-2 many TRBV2 CASSEGPLGFTGELFF TGTGCCAGCAGTGAAGGCCCCCTGGGATTTACCGGGGAGCTGTTTTTT
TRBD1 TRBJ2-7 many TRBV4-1 CASSQPIGTGGNEQYF TGCGCCAGCAGCCAACCGATCGGGACAGGGGGCAACGAGCAGTACTTC
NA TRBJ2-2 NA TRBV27 CASSYGRNTGELFF TGTGCCAGCAGTTATGGACGTAACACCGGGGAGCTGTTTTTT
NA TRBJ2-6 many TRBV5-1 CASSAPASGANVLTF TGCGCCAGCAGCGCACCCGCCTCTGGGGCCAACGTCCTGACTTTC
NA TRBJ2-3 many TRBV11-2 CASSSVTGGTQYF TGTGCCAGCAGCTCGGTGACAGGCGGTACGCAGTATTTT
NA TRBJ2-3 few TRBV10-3 CAISALGTHLGNTQYF TGTGCCATCAGTGCCTTAGGGACTCATTTGGGCAATACGCAGTATTTT
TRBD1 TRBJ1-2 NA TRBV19 CASSESGGEGYTF TGTGCCAGTAGCGAATCAGGGGGCGAAGGCTACACCTTC
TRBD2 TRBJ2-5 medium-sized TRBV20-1 CSARDTGGEWETQYF TGCAGTGCTAGAGATACGGGGGGAGAGTGGGAGACCCAGTACTTC
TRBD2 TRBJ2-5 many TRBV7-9 CASSSPGTSGGPGYF TGTGCCAGCAGCTCGCCCGGGACTAGCGGGGGGCCCGGGTACTTC
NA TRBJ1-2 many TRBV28 CASRDRRNYGYTF TGTGCCAGCAGGGACAGACGGAACTATGGCTACACCTTC
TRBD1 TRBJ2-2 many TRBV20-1 CSASKGTGDTGELFF TGCAGTGCTAGTAAGGGGACAGGGGACACCGGGGAGCTGTTTTTT
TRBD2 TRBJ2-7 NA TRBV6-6 CASSYPPSTSGGLDEQYF TGTGCCAGCAGTTACCCCCCATCAACTAGCGGGGGATTGGACGAGCAGTACTTC
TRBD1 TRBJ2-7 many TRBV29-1 CSVVTGGIYEQYF TGCAGCGTTGTTACAGGGGGTATTTACGAGCAGTACTTC
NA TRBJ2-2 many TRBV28 CASSSPGHGNTGELFF TGTGCCAGCAGTTCGCCGGGACATGGGAACACCGGGGAGCTGTTTTTT
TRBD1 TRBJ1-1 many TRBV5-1 CASSKQGADTEAFF TGCGCCAGCAGCAAACAGGGGGCTGACACTGAAGCTTTCTTT
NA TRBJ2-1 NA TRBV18 CASSPADRSLANEQFF TGTGCCAGCTCACCTGCCGACAGGAGCCTTGCCAATGAGCAGTTCTTC
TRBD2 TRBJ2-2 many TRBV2 CASIIRGLAGGTGELFF TGTGCCAGTATTATAAGGGGACTAGCGGGGGGCACCGGGGAGCTGTTTTTT
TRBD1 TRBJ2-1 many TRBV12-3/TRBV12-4 CASSQQGAPYNEQFF TGTGCCAGCAGTCAACAGGGGGCACCCTACAATGAGCAGTTCTTC
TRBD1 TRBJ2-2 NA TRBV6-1 CASRRGTGGDYRELFF TGTGCCAGCCGCCGAGGGACAGGGGGAGACTACCGGGAGCTGTTTTTT
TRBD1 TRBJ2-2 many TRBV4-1 CASSPTGQRNTGELFF TGCGCCAGCAGCCCCACGGGACAGAGAAACACCGGGGAGCTGTTTTTT
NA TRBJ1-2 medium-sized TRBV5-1 CATQQGPTNYGYTF TGCGCCACCCAGCAGGGGCCAACTAACTATGGCTACACCTTC
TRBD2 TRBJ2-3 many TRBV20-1 CSARAAGGADTQYF TGCAGTGCTAGAGCAGCGGGGGGGGCAGATACGCAGTATTTT
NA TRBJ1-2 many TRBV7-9 CASSLQGISGYTF TGTGCCAGCAGCTTACAAGGAATTTCAGGCTACACCTTC
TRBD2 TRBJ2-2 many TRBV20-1 CSASLAGLRDTGELFF TGCAGTGCTTCACTAGCGGGGTTGAGGGACACCGGGGAGCTGTTTTTT
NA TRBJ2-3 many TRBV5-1 CASSPGPSSADTQYF TGCGCCAGCAGCCCGGGCCCGTCGAGCGCAGATACGCAGTATTTT
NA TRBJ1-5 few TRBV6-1 CASSAGEHNSNQPQHF TGTGCCAGCAGTGCAGGAGAACACAATAGCAATCAGCCCCAGCATTTT
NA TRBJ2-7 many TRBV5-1 CASSLVQGLHEQYF TGCGCCAGCAGCTTGGTACAGGGTCTGCACGAGCAGTACTTC
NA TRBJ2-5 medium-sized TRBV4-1 CASSQGGQGARETQYF TGCGCCAGCAGCCAAGGGGGTCAGGGAGCAAGGGAGACCCAGTACTTC